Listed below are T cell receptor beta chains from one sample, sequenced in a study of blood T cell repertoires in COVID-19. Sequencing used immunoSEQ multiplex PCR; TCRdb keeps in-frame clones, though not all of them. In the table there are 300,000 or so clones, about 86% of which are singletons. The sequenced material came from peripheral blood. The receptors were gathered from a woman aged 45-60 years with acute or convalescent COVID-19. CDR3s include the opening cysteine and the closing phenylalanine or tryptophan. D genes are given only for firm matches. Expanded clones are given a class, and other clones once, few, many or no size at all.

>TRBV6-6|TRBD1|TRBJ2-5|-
CASSLRTGGGTVQETQYF
TGTGCCAGCAGTCTACGGACAGGGGGAGGAACCGTTCAAGAGACCCAGTACTTC
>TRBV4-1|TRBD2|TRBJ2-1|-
CASSRVLGGGRYNEQFF
TGCGCCAGCAGCCGTGTCCTGGGCGGGGGTCGGTACAATGAGCAGTTCTTC
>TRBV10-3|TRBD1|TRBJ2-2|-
CAISDPGQENTGELFF
TGTGCCATCAGTGACCCAGGACAGGAGAACACCGGGGAGCTGTTTTTT
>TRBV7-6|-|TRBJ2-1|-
CASSTNYGEQFF
TGTGCCAGCAGCACAAACTATGGTGAGCAGTTCTTC
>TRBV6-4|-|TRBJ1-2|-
CASKRSGDNYGYTF
TGTGCCAGCAAAAGGTCCGGGGATAACTATGGCTACACCTTC
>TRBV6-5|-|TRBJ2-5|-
CASSRGPQETQYF
TGTGCCAGCAGCAGGGGACCTCAAGAGACCCAGTACTTC
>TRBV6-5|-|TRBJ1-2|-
CASSRGTASGYTF
TGTGCCAGCAGTCGGGGGACGGCTTCTGGCTACACCTTC
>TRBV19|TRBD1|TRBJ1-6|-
CASTPDRGGSPLHF
TGTGCCAGTACCCCGGACAGGGGTGGTTCACCCCTCCACTTT
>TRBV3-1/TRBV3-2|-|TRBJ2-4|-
CASSQDRRKNIQYF
TGTGCCAGCAGCCAAGATAGGAGGAAAAACATTCAGTACTTC
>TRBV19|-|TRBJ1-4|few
CASSRRGGSRINEKLFF
TGTGCCAGTAGTCGGAGAGGTGGGAGCCGGATTAATGAAAAACTGTTTTTT
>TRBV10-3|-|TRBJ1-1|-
CAISRDGGGTEAFF
TGTGCCATCAGCCGCGACGGGGGTGGTACTGAAGCTTTCTTT
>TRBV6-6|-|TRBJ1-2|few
CASSTSGENTF
-
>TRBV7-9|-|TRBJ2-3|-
CASSFGHPQYF
TGTGCCAGCAGCTTCGGTCATCCGCAGTATTTT
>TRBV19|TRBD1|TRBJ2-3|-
CASSSHQTGQGMDTQYF
TGTGCCAGTAGCTCTCATCAAACGGGACAGGGGATGGATACGCAGTATTTT
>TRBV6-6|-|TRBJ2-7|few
CASSWGGSDEQYF
TGTGCCAGCAGTTGGGGAGGTAGCGACGAGCAGTACTTC
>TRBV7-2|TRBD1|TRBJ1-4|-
CASSTRQGATNEKLFF
TGTGCCAGCAGCACACGACAGGGGGCAACTAATGAAAAACTGTTTTTT
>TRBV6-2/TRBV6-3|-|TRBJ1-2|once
CASSLGQNYGYTF
TGTGCCAGCAGCCTCGGACAGAACTATGGCTACACCTTC
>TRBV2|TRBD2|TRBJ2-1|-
CASSLAGGRSSYNEQFF
TGTGCCAGCAGTCTAGCGGGAGGGCGCAGCTCCTACAATGAGCAGTTCTTC
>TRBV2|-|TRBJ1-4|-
CASTWMLGEKLFF
TGTGCCAGCACGTGGATGCTCGGGGAAAAACTGTTTTTT
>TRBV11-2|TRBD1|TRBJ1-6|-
CASSLEGASYNSPLHF
TGTGCCAGCAGCCTGGAGGGGGCCTCCTATAATTCACCCCTCCACTTT
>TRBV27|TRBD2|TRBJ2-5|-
CASSGGGETQYF
TGTGCCAGCTCGGGCGGGGGAGAGACCCAGTACTTC
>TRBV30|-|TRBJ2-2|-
CAWSVWAGVPGELFF
TGTGCCTGGAGTGTATGGGCAGGGGTTCCCGGGGAGCTGTTTTTT
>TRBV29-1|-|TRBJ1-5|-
CSVGGNNQPQHF
TGCAGCGTTGGAGGGAACAATCAGCCCCAGCATTTT
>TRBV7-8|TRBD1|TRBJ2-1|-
CASSLGRFRGQDIFNEQFF
TGTGCCAGCAGCTTAGGGCGGTTCAGGGGACAGGACATTTTCAATGAGCAGTTCTTC
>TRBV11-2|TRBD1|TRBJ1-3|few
CASSSDRGGGTIYF
TGTGCCAGCAGCTCGGACAGGGGAGGAGGCACCATATATTTT
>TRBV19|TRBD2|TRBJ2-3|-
CASSVSGAGGTDTQYF
TGTGCCAGTAGTGTCTCGGGGGCGGGAGGGACAGATACGCAGTATTTT
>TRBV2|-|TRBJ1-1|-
CASSSRDKNTEAFF
TGTGCCAGCAGTTCCCGGGACAAGAACACTGAAGCTTTCTTT
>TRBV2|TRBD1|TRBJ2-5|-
CASSGRSGTGLGETQYF
TGTGCCAGCAGTGGCCGATCCGGGACAGGGCTAGGCGAGACCCAGTACTTC
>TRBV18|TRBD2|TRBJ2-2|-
CASSPLGGSNTGELFF
TGTGCCAGCTCCCCCCTGGGAGGGTCGAACACCGGGGAGCTGTTTTTT
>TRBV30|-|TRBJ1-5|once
CAWNRRGDQPQHF
TGTGCCTGGAATCGCCGGGGTGATCAGCCCCAGCATTTT
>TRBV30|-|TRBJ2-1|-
CAWSVTQGIHNEQFF
TGTGCCTGGAGTGTAACTCAGGGAATCCACAATGAGCAGTTCTTC
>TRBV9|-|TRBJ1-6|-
CASSVGGGRSHESGALHF
TGTGCCAGCAGCGTAGGAGGTGGGAGGTCCCACGAATCGGGAGCCCTCCACTTT
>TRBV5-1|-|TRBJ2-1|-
CASSLEPREGGNEQFF
TGCGCCAGCAGCTTGGAACCCAGGGAAGGAGGGAATGAGCAGTTCTTC
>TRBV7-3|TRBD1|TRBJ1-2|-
CASSLNRGVYGYTF
TGTGCCAGCAGCTTAAACAGGGGGGTCTATGGCTACACCTTC
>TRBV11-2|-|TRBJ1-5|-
CASSLTGGQPQHF
TGTGCCAGCAGCTTGACGGGGGGGCAGCCCCAGCATTTT
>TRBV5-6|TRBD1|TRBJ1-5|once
CASSPTGGNSNQPQHF
TGTGCCAGCAGCCCGACAGGGGGTAATAGCAATCAGCCCCAGCATTTT
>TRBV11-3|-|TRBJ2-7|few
CASSWDTGYEQYF
TGTGCCAGCAGCTGGGACACAGGCTACGAGCAGTACTTC
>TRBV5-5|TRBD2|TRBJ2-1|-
CASRSTSGSSYNEQFF
TGTGCCAGCAGATCGACTAGCGGTAGCTCCTACAATGAGCAGTTCTTC
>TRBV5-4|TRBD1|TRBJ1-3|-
CASSQGTGGRGNTIYF
TGTGCCAGCAGCCAGGGGACAGGGGGCAGGGGAAACACCATATATTTT
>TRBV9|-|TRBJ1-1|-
CASRGQMNTEAFF
TGTGCCAGCAGAGGACAGATGAACACTGAAGCTTTCTTT
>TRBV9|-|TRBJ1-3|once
CASSVAREDSGNTIYF
TGTGCCAGCAGCGTAGCTAGAGAGGATTCTGGAAACACCATATATTTT
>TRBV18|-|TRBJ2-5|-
CASSLGDSETQYF
TGTGCCAGCTCATTAGGGGACTCAGAGACCCAGTACTTC
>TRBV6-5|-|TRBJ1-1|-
CASSSFYTEAFF
TGTGCCAGCAGTTCTTTTTACACTGAAGCTTTCTTT
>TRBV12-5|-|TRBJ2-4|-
CASGDQVKYF
TGTGCTAGTGGAGACCAGGTTAAGTACTTC
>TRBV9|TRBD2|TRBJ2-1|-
CVSGTGGTNEQFF
TGTGTCAGCGGCACGGGAGGTACCAATGAGCAGTTCTTC
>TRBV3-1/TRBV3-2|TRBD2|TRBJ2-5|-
CASSQGSGGETQYF
TGTGCCAGCAGCCAAGGGTCGGGAGGGGAGACCCAGTACTTC
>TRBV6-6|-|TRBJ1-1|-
CASSTGTITEAFF
TGTGCCAGCAGCACCGGGACAATCACTGAAGCTTTCTTT
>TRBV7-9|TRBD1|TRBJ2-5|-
CASGQDREETQYF
TGTGCCAGCGGCCAGGACAGGGAAGAGACCCAGTACTTC
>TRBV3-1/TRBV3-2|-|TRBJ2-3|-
CASSHGGFTQYF
TGTGCCAGCAGCCACGGAGGATTTACGCAGTATTTT
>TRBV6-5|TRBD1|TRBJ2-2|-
CASSYPGQGNTGELFF
TGTGCCAGCAGTTATCCGGGACAGGGCAACACCGGGGAGCTGTTTTTT
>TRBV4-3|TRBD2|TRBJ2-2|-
CASSRIAGGLAGELFF
TGCGCCAGCAGTCGGATAGCGGGAGGGTTGGCCGGGGAGCTGTTTTTT
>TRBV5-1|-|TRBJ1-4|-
CASSLRQATNEKLFF
TGCGCCAGCAGCCTCCGACAGGCAACTAATGAAAAACTGTTTTTT